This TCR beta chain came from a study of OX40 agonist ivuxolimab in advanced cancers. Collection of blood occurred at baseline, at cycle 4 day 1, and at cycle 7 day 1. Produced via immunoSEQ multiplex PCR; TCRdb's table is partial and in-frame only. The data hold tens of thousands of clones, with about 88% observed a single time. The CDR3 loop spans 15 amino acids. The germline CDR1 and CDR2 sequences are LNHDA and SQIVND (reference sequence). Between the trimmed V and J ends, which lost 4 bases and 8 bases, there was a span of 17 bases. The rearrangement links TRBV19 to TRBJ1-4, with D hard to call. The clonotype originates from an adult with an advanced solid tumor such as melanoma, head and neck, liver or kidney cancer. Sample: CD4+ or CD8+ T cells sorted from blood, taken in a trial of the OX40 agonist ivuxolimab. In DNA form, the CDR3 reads TGTGCCAGTAGTACCAGCTCATCGGGCAGGGAAAAACTGTTTTTT. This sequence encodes CASSTSSSGREKLFF.